These 10 T cell receptor beta chains came from one sample sequenced in a study of cytomegalovirus exposure and HLA in healthy donors (dated by TCRdb to 2016 to 2017). Library generation was performed with the immunoSEQ multiplex PCR assay. For the multiplex PCR, a mixture combining 60 forward primers for TCR Vbeta segments and 13 reverse primers for TCR Jbeta segments was used. TCRdb stores this immuneACCESS table with in-frame sequences only. Part of the clones is absent; in the studies checked, under half of the shortfall reflects unresolved V genes, and no reason is known for the rest. Present in this sample are around 160,000 clones, 60% to 85% of which were seen just once. 6.5% to 7% of the sample lies in the top ten. The material sequenced was PBMCs. The receptor set was obtained from a woman aged 40 to 55 in good health and CMV-seropositive.

This clone was observed a single time. The chain joins TRBV10-3 to TRBJ1-2, with 7 bases matching TRBD1. The CDR3 runs 13 residues. V trimming: 6 bases; J trimming: 8 bases; junction bases outside the gene matches: 9. CDR1 is ENHRY, CDR2 SYGVKD, per germline. The CDR3 DNA sequence: TGTGCCATCAGGCCAGAGACAGGGTCCGGCTACACCTTC. Translation: CAIRPETGSGYTF.

This chain connects TRBV19 to TRBJ2-1, with TRBD1 matching over 8 bases. The CDR3 has 13 residues. With V trimmed by 10 bases and J by 5 bases, 7 bases remained unmatched. Per germline, CDR1 LNHDA and CDR2 SQIVND (reference sequence). This chain's CDR3 is CATNRGIDNEQFF. DNA for the CDR3: TGTGCCACAAACAGGGGGATCGACAATGAGCAGTTCTTC.

This clone was found a few times. The genes are TRBV2 and TRBJ1-1; 7 nucleotides line up with TRBD1. The ends lost 7 bases at V and 1 base at J; junction bases unmatched: 15. This CDR3 has 17 amino acids. The germline CDR1 and CDR2 sequences are SNHLY and FYNNEI. The CDR3 DNA follows: TGTGCCAGCAATTTAGAGAACCGGGACAGCAAGAACACTGAAGCTTTCTTT. Its protein is CASNLENRDSKNTEAFF.

CDR3 DNA: TGTGCCAGCAGCTTGGCGCAGGGTGTTGGCTACACCTTC. Amino acids: CASSLAQGVGYTF. The chain couples TRBV5-5 to TRBJ1-2; perhaps TRBD1 as D (5 bases). This CDR3 is 13 amino acids long. V was cut by 0 bases and J by 7 bases, with 10 bases left in between. The germline gives CDR1 SGHKS, CDR2 YYEKEE (reference sequence).

The chain uses TRBV19 and TRBJ1-1; tentative D call: TRBD1 (5 bases). The germline V gene has CDR1 LNHDA and CDR2 SQIVND (reference sequence). The CDR3 extends over 13 amino acids. V lost 8 bases to trimming and J lost 0 bases, with 10 bases between them. CDR3 coding DNA: TGTGCCAGTTCGGACACGTTGAACACTGAAGCTTTCTTT. Translation: CASSDTLNTEAFF. The whole variable domain, remainder taken from reference TRBV19 and TRBJ1-1, is DGGITQSPKYLFRKEGQNVTLSCEQNLNHDAMYWYRQDPGQGLRLIYYSQIVNDFQKGDIAEGYSVSREKKESFPLTVTSAQKNPTAFYLCASSDTLNTEAFFGQGTRLTVV.

V and J are TRBV5-1 and TRBJ2-1; D is uncertain. Per the germline V gene, CDR1 is SGHRS and CDR2 is YFSETQ. The V end lost 5 bases, the J end lost 0 bases, and 6 bases lay between the germline ends. CDR3 length: 13 amino acids. The CDR3 bases are TGCGCCAGCAGGGGCAGCTCCTACAATGAGCAGTTCTTC. This sequence encodes CASRGSSYNEQFF.

V and J are TRBV6-1 and TRBJ2-1; 8 bases fit TRBD2. This CDR3 has 14 amino acids. Germline V gene lookup returns CDR1 MNHNS and CDR2 SASEGT. Germline trimming cut 7 bases from V and 4 bases from J; bases unmatched to any gene: 6. CDR3 region: CASKQRGIYNEQFF. The CDR3 bases are TGTGCCAGCAAACAGCGGGGGATTTACAATGAGCAGTTCTTC.

This rearrangement joins TRBV5-4 to TRBJ2-2; 7 bases agree with TRBD1. The CDR3 runs to 15 residues. Germline CDR1 is SGHNT and CDR2 is YYREEE (reference sequence). V trimming: 7 bases; J trimming: 6 bases; junction bases outside the gene matches: 12. As DNA, the CDR3 is TGTGCCAGCTCCAACACAGGGGACCATCCCGGGGAGCTGTTTTTT. This gives the protein CASSNTGDHPGELFF.

V usage is TRBV27 and J usage is TRBJ1-1; TRBD1 aligns across 7 bases. Trimming removed 11 bases from V and 3 bases from J; junction bases left unmatched: 9. This CDR3 region has 13 residues. In germline, CDR1 is MNHEY, CDR2 SMNVEV (reference sequence). In DNA, the CDR3 is TGTGCCGTATCCGACAGGGCGGACACTGAAGCTTTCTTT. Translated, it gives CAVSDRADTEAFF.

The chain combines TRBV27 with TRBJ2-3, with D possibly matching TRBD2 (6 bases). Trimming took 4 bases from V and 3 from J, leaving 11 bases between them. There are 14 residues in the CDR3. Germline V gene lookup returns CDR1 MNHEY and CDR2 SMNVEV (reference sequence). The CDR3 region has the DNA TGTGCCAGCAGTTCCCGTGCGGGGACAGATACGCAGTATTTT. Translation gives CASSSRAGTDTQYF.